This TCR beta chain was sequenced during a study of blood T cell repertoires in COVID-19. This clone was picked up many times. Those who participated ranged in age from about 18 to 95 years and resided in under 25 US areas. CDR1 is MDHEN, CDR2 SYDVKM, per germline. V dropped 1 base and J dropped 5 bases, with 20 bases sitting between them. This CDR3 contains 17 residues. Data came from immunoSEQ multiplex PCR; TCRdb stores just in-frame clones and leaves some out. The repertoire includes 150,000 or so clones, approximately 84% of them detected once, and approximately 6.5% sits in the top ten. The material sequenced was PBMCs or T cells enriched from blood (not recorded which). The chain joins TRBV28 to TRBJ1-1; D is unclear. The receptor was derived from a woman aged 50 to 65 who had recovered from COVID-19. The DNA of the CDR3 is TGTGCCAGCAGTTTATATCATATGGAGGGAAGAACAACTGAAGCTTTCTTT. As protein: CASSLYHMEGRTTEAFF.